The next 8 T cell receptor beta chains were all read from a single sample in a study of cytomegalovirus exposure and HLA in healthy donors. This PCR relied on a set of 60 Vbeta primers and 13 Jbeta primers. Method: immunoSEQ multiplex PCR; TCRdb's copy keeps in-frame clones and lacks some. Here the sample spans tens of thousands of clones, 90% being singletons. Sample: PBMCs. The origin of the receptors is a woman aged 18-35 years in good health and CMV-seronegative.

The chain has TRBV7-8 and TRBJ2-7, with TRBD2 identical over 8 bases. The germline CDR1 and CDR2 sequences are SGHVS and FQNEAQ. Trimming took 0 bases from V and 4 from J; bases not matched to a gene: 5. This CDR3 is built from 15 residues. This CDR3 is CASSLASSSGYEQYF. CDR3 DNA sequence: TGTGCCAGCAGCTTAGCGTCGTCTAGCGGGTACGAGCAGTACTTC. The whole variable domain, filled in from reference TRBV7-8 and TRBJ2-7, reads GAGVSQSPRYKVAKRGQDVALRCDPISGHVSLFWYQQALGQGPEFLTYFQNEAQLDKSGLPSDRFFAERPEGSVSTLKIQRTQQEDSAVYLCASSLASSSGYEQYFGPGTRLTVT.

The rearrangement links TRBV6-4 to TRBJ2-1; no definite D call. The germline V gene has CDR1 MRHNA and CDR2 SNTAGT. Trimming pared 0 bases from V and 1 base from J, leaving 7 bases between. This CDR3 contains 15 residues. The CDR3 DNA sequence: TGTGCCAGCAGTGACTCCCCAGATTCCTACAATGAGCAGTTCTTC. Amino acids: CASSDSPDSYNEQFF.

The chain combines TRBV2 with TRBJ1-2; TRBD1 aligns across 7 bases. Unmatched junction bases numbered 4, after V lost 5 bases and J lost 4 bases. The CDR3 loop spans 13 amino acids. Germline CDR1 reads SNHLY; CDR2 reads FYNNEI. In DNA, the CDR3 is TGTGCCAGCAGTTCACAGGGGTTCTATGGCTACACCTTC. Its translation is CASSSQGFYGYTF. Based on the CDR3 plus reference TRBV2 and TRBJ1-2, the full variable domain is EPEVTQTPSHQVTQMGQEVILRCVPISNHLYFYWYRQILGQKVEFLVSFYNNEISEKSEIFDDQFSVERPDGSNFTLKIRSTKLEDSAMYFCASSSQGFYGYTFGSGTRLTVV.

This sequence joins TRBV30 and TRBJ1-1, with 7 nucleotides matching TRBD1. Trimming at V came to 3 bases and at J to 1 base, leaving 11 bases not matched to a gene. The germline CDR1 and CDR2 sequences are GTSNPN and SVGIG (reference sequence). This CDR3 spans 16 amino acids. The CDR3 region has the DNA TGTGCCTGGAGCTATTTTAAAGGGGGCTGGAACACTGAAGCTTTCTTT. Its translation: CAWSYFKGGWNTEAFF.

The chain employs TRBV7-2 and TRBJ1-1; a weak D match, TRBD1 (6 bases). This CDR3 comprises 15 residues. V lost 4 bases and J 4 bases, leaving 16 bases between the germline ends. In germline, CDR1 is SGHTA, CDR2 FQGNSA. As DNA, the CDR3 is TGTGCCAGCAGCTGGACGGTTTTAGGGGGCACTGAAGCTTTCTTT. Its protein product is CASSWTVLGGTEAFF. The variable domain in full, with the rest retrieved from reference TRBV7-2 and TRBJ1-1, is GAGVSQSPSNKVTEKGKDVELRCDPISGHTALYWYRQSLGQGLEFLIYFQGNSAPDKSGLPSDRFSAERTGGSVSTLTIQRTQQEDSAVYLCASSWTVLGGTEAFFGQGTRLTVV.

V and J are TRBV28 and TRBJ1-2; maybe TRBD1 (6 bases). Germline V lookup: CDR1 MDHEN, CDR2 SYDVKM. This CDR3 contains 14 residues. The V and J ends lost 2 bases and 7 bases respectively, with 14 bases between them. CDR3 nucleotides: TGTGCCAGCAGTTTAACCCAGGGGTCAGCTGGCTACACCTTC. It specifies CASSLTQGSAGYTF.

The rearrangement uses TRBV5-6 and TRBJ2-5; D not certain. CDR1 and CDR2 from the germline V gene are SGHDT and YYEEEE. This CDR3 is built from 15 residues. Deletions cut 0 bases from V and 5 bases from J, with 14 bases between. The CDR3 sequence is CASSLVGQAVETQYF. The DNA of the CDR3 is TGTGCCAGCAGCTTGGTCGGTCAGGCCGTCGAGACCCAGTACTTC.

Here the CDR3 reads CATGPQAKILTDTQYF. In nucleotides, the CDR3 is TGTGCCACCGGCCCTCAGGCTAAAATACTCACAGATACGCAGTATTTT. This rearrangement joins TRBV7-2 to TRBJ2-3; D is unresolved. Germline assignment: CDR1 SGHTA and CDR2 FQGNSA. CDR3 length: 16 residues. V dropped 10 bases and J dropped 2 bases, with 22 bases sitting between them.